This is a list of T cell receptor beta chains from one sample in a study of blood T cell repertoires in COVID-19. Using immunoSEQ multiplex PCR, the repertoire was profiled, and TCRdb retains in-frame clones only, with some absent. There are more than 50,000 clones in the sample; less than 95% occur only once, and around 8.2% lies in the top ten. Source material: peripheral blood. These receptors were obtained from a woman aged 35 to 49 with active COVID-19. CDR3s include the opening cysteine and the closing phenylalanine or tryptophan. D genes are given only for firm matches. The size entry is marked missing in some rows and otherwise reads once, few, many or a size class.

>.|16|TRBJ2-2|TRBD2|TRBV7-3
TGTGCCAGCAGCTTTGCTAGGGCGGGGGACACCGGGGAGCTGTTTTTT
CASSFARAGDTGELFF
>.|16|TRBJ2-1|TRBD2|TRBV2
TGTGCCAGCAGTGGGAGACTAGCGGGGGCCTACAATGAGCAGTTCTTC
CASSGRLAGAYNEQFF
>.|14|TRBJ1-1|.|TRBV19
TGTGCCAGCGGGGACAAAGGGAGGGTCGCTGAAGCTTTCTTT
CASGDKGRVAEAFF
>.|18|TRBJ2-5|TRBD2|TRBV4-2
TGTGCCAGCAGCCAAACAAGGACAGCGGGGGCCTCCTCAGAGACCCAGTACTTC
CASSQTRTAGASSETQYF
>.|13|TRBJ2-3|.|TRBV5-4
TGTGCCAGCAGCTTTTTCGTAGCAGATACGCAGTATTTT
CASSFFVADTQYF
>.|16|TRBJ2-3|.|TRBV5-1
TGCGCCAGCAGCTTGGGACAGACATTCCTCACAGATACGCAGTATTTT
CASSLGQTFLTDTQYF
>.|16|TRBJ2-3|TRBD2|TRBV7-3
TGTGCCAGCAGCTTATTTAGCGGGGGTTTCACAGATACGCAGTATTTT
CASSLFSGGFTDTQYF
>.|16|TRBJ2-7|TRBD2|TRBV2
TGTGCCAGCAGTGACGACCGGGACTACAATAACTACGAGCAGTACTTC
CASSDDRDYNNYEQYF
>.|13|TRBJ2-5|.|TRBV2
TGTGCCAGCATTCTAACTCGAACCGAGACCCAGTACTTC
CASILTRTETQYF
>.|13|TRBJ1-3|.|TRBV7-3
TGTGCCAGCAGCTCCAACTCTGGAAACACCATATATTTT
CASSSNSGNTIYF
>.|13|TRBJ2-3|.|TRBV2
TGTGCCAGCTGTCAGAAACCCTCTGATACGCAGTATTTT
CASCQKPSDTQYF
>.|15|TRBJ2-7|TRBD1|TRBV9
TGTGCCAGCAGCCAAGGACCGGGACAGGGTTACGAGCAGTACTTC
CASSQGPGQGYEQYF
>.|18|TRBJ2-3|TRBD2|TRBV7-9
TGTGCCAGCAGCCAACCCCTGTGGCGGGGGGGCGGCACAGATACGCAGTATTTT
CASSQPLWRGGGTDTQYF
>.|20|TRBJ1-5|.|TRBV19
TGTGCCAGTAGTCCCCGGGGGGGTTCTAATCATGGGAACTTTAATCAGCCCCAGCATTTT
CASSPRGGSNHGNFNQPQHF
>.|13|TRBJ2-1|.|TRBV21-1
TGTGCCAGCAGCCCAGCGGAGGGAAATGAGCAGTTCTTC
CASSPAEGNEQFF
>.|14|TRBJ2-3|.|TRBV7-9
TGTGCCAGCAGCCAAACTAGGCCGCCAGATACGCAGTATTTT
CASSQTRPPDTQYF
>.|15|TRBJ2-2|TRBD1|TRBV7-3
TGTGCCAGCAGCGGTGGACAGGGGGCGGGCGGGGAGCTGTTTTTT
CASSGGQGAGGELFF
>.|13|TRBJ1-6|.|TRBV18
TGTGCCACCCGGGCCGGGGTCAATTCACCCCTCCACTTT
CATRAGVNSPLHF
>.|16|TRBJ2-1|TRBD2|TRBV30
TGTGCCTGGAGTGTGGCTAGCGGGCGGGCCTACAATGAGCAGTTCTTC
CAWSVASGRAYNEQFF
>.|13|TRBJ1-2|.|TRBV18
TGTGCCAGCTCACCAGCCCCAGGGGATGGCTACACCTTC
CASSPAPGDGYTF
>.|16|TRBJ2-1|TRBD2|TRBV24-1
TGTGCCACCAGTGACCCCACTAGCGGGGGGGCCAATGAGCAGTTCTTC
CATSDPTSGGANEQFF
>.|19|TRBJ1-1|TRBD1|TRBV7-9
TGTGCCAGCAGCTTAGGGTCCGCGGCAGGGGGCGAGGGAGACACTGAAGCTTTCTTT
CASSLGSAAGGEGDTEAFF
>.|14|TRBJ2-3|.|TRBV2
TGTGCCAGCAGTTGGGTAACAGAAGCAAATACGCAGTATTTT
CASSWVTEANTQYF
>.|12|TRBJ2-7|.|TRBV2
TGTGCCAGCAGACTACAGGGTTCCGAGCAGTACTTC
CASRLQGSEQYF
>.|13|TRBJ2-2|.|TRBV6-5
TGTGCCAGCGGTTTCGGGGGGCCCGGGGAGCTGTTTTTT
CASGFGGPGELFF
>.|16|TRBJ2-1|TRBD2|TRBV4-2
TGTGCCAGCAGTCAATTAGGGGTAGCGGGGAACAATGAGCAGTTCTTC
CASSQLGVAGNNEQFF
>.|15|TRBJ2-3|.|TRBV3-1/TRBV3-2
TGTGCCAGCAGCCAAGGGGGGGGGCGCACAGATACGCAGTATTTT
CASSQGGGRTDTQYF
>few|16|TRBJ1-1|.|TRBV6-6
TGTGCCAGCAGTTTGGGAGCTTCAGGGGATCGGACTGAAGCTTTCTTT
CASSLGASGDRTEAFF
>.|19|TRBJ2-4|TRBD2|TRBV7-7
TGTGCCAGCAGCTTAGCTCTTGCGGGGGGGGTGAGGGCCAAAAACATTCAGTACTTC
CASSLALAGGVRAKNIQYF
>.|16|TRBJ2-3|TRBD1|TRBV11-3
TGTGCCAGCAGCTTTCGAACGGGACAGCGAGTAGATACGCAGTATTTT
CASSFRTGQRVDTQYF
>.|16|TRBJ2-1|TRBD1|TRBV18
TGTGCCAGCTCACCTCCGGGACAGGGGGCTGGGAATGAGCAGTTCTTC
CASSPPGQGAGNEQFF
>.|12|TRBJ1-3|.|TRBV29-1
TGCAGCGTTGAAGATGCCCAGGGCTACATATATTTT
CSVEDAQGYIYF
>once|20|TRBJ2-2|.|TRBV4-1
TGCGCCAGCAGCCAAGAAACTAATGTCGTAGGGGGTAGAAACACCGGGGAGCTGTTTTTT
CASSQETNVVGGRNTGELFF
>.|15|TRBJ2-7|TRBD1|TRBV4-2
TGTGCCAGCAGCCAAGGATTTTCCACAGGGGACGAGCAGTACTTC
CASSQGFSTGDEQYF
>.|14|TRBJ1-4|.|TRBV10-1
TGCGCCAGCAGTGTCGGAGTGTTTGATGAAAAACTGTTTTTT
CASSVGVFDEKLFF
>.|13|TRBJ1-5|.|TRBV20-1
TGCAGTGCTAGTCAAGGGGGGGATCAGCCCCAGCATTTT
CSASQGGDQPQHF
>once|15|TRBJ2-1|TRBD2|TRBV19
TGTGCCAGTAGATCGCAGCGGGGGAGATACAATGAGCAGTTCTTC
CASRSQRGRYNEQFF
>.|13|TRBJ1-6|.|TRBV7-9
TGTGCCAGCAGGCTAGCATCGGGATCACCCCTCCACTTT
CASRLASGSPLHF
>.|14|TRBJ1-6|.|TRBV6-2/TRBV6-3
TGTGCCAGCAGTTACGGGCAGATTAGTTCACCCCTCCACTTT
CASSYGQISSPLHF
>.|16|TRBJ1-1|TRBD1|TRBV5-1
TGCGCCAGCAGCGTAGGGATTACAGGGGCCGGAACTGAAGCTTTCTTT
CASSVGITGAGTEAFF
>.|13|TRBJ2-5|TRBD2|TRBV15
TGTGCCACCGCACGGGGGGGTCAAGAGACCCAGTACTTC
CATARGGQETQYF
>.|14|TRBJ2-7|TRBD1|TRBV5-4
TGTGCCAGCAGCTCCCGGGACAGGGAGTTTGAGCAGTACTTC
CASSSRDREFEQYF
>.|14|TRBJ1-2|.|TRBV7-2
TGTGCCAGCAGCTTAGATCGGGTTTTAAGTGGCTACACCTTC
CASSLDRVLSGYTF
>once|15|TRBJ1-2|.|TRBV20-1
TGCAGTGCTAGTCCTAGGCCGGAGGCCTACTATGGCTACACCTTC
CSASPRPEAYYGYTF
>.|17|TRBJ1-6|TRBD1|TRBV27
TGTGCCAGCAGTTCCCTAAAAACCGGGACAGTTAATTCACCCCTCCACTTT
CASSSLKTGTVNSPLHF
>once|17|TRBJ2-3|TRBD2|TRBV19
TGTGCCAGTAGTCCCTCGATAGCGGGGGGGAGCACAGATACGCAGTATTTT
CASSPSIAGGSTDTQYF
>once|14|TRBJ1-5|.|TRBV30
TGTGCCTGGAGTGCAGACAGAAAAAATCAGCCCCAGCATTTT
CAWSADRKNQPQHF
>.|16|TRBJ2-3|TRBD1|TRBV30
TGTGCCTGGAGCCCCTCGGGACAGGGTTACACAGATACGCAGTATTTT
CAWSPSGQGYTDTQYF
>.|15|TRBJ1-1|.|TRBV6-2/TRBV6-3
TGTGCCAGCAGCCCAATTACAGCCACGAACACTGAAGCTTTCTTT
CASSPITATNTEAFF
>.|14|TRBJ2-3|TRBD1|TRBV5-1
TGCGCCAGCAGCTCGACAGGGAGCACAGATACGCAGTATTTT
CASSSTGSTDTQYF